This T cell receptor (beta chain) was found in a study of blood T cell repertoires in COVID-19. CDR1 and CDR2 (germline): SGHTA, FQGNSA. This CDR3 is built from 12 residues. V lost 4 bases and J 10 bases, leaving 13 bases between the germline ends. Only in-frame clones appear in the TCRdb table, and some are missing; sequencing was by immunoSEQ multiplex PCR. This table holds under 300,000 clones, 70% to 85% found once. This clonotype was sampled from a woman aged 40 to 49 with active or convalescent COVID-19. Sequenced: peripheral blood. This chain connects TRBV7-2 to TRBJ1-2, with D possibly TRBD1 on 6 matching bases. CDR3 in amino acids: CASSSPPGDYTF. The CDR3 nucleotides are TGTGCCAGCAGCTCCCCCCCAGGGGACTACACCTTC.